The entry below gives a single T cell receptor beta chain sequence along with its context. The target antigen is unknown. The sample originates from a study of blood T cells in healthy people across ages. Study conclusions and caveats: What prevented conclusive comparison of naive and antigen-experienced cells was that PBMCs were unsorted.

The study drew donors from healthy Caucasian individuals in Russia aged about 6 to 100. Primed by a sample-barcoded 5' primer and a J-beta primer mix, a second PCR proceeded for 7 to 11 cycles. MiXCR, run by TCRdb on the 5' RACE reads, gives a single entry per CDR3 protein. This table holds more than 900,000 distinct CDR3 sequences, under 30% found once. Germline V gives CDR1 SEHNR, CDR2 FQNEAQ (reference sequence). The CDR3 loop spans 12 amino acids. V lost 1 base and J lost 11, with 9 bases in between. These data were also filed under a second study, of T cells of mothers and their children. That report notes: Reads obtained per mother exceeded 10 million TCR beta CDR3 reads, with roughly 3.3 million obtained per child. Mothers and children who were related shared slightly more overlap than unrelated pairs, but not significantly more.

Sequencing was done on a sample of blood. This TCR derives from a girl aged 2 to 10 in good health. The gene calls are TRBV7-9 and TRBJ1-5, with D perhaps matching TRBD1 (6 bases). The CDR3, as DNA: TGTGCCAGCAGCTTAGACGGGACAACCCAGCATTTT. This gives the protein CASSLDGTTQHF.